This TCR beta chain was profiled in a study of blood T cells in healthy people across ages. The germline gives CDR1 SGHTA, CDR2 FQGNSA. The CDR3 consists of 13 residues. For the second PCR, which ran for about 7 to 11 cycles, a sample-barcoded 5' primer and a J-beta primer mix were used. Using its own MiXCR run on the 5' RACE reads, TCRdb lists one record per CDR3 protein. The repertoire has approximately 850,000 distinct CDR3 sequences, more than 45% of them found once; the top ten carry roughly 22%. For this clonotype: Compared with germline, one end of the junction differs, possibly owing to a read error.

This clonotype originated in a young man in good health. Material: blood. The rearrangement links TRBV7-2 to TRBJ1-2; possibly TRBD1 for D (5 bases). CDR3 nucleotides: TGTGCCAGCAGCGTAGCGGGAGGGGACGGCTACACCTTC. Translating gives CASSVAGGDGYTF.